The 8 T cell receptor beta chains reported below all come from one sample, sequenced in a study of Graves' ophthalmopathy and Graves' hyperthyroidism. RNA transcripts provided the template for amplifying TCR beta CDR3 regions. First-round RT-PCR with HTBI primers preceded a second-round multiplex PCR. TCRdb recomputed calls from the multiplex PCR reads with MiXCR, one row per CDR3 protein. The sample shows a few hundred thousand distinct CDR3 sequences, under 25% of them seen only once. Sequenced input: peripheral blood. The receptor source for this set is a woman aged 50 to 65 with Graves' ophthalmopathy.

The rearrangement joins TRBV15 to TRBJ2-5; TRBD1 aligns across 7 bases. The J segment lost 1 base and the V segment lost 1 base, leaving 0 bases of the junction unmatched. CDR3 length: 14 amino acids. CDR1 and CDR2 (germline): LNHNV, YYDKDF (reference sequence). CDR3 loop: CATSRGTGQETQYF. For the CDR3, the DNA is TGTGCCACCAGCAGAGGGACAGGCCAAGAGACCCAGTACTTC.

This clonotype was observed at least ten times. The chain recombines TRBV6-5 with TRBJ2-6; D uncertain. This CDR3 has 13 residues. Trimming pared 3 bases from V and 4 bases from J, leaving 4 bases between. Germline values: CDR1 MNHEY, CDR2 SVGAGI. The CDR3 nucleotides read TGTGCCAGCAGTTATCGAGGGGCCAACGTCCTGACTTTC. This codes for CASSYRGANVLTF.

The chain combines TRBV6-1 with TRBJ2-6; D might be TRBD2 (6 bases). Trimming stripped 8 bases from V and 0 bases from J, with 14 bases between. The CDR3 length is 16 residues. Germline V gene data show CDR1 as MNHNS and CDR2 as SASEGT. DNA for the CDR3: TGTGCCAGCGGGATGATGGGGGGCTCTGGGGCCAACGTCCTGACTTTC. It codes for CASGMMGGSGANVLTF.

Ten or more counts support this clonotype. The rearrangement joins TRBV12-3 or TRBV12-4 to TRBJ1-5; 7 positions agree with TRBD1. The CDR3 runs 18 residues. V lost 4 bases and J lost 2; bases outside the gene matches: 14. Here the CDR3 reads CASSSGTAYTFRNQPQHF. The CDR3 nucleotides read TGTGCCAGCAGTTCGGGGACAGCCTACACGTTTCGCAATCAGCCCCAGCATTTT.

The table lists this clonotype with many counts. This chain connects TRBV7-2 to TRBJ2-2; maybe TRBD1 (6 bases). The CDR3 is 13 residues long. The germline gives CDR1 SGHTA, CDR2 FQGNSA. Trimming removed 7 bases at V and 4 bases at J, with 10 bases between. CDR3 amino acids: CASTPGATGELFF. For the CDR3, the DNA is TGTGCCAGCACACCAGGGGCCACCGGGGAGCTGTTTTTT.

This clonotype was seen only a few times. The chain couples TRBV27 to TRBJ1-2, with 7 bases aligning to TRBD1. This CDR3 contains 15 residues. Germline CDR1 is MNHEY and CDR2 is SMNVEV (reference sequence). J was trimmed by 5 bases and V by 5 bases; bases with no gene match: 11. The CDR3, as DNA: TGTGCCAGCAGTACCCGAGCCGGGACAGCTTATGGCTACACCTTC. Translated, it gives CASSTRAGTAYGYTF.

J is TRBJ2-5 and V is TRBV5-6; the D gene could be TRBD1 or TRBD2 (5 bases each). This CDR3 comprises 15 residues. From germline, CDR1 is SGHDT and CDR2 YYEEEE. With 3 bases removed from V and 1 base from J, the gap between germline ends came to 13 bases. CDR3 sequence (DNA): TGTGCCAGCAGCTCCCCCCTTGGGACCCAAGAGACCCAGTACTTC. It yields the protein CASSSPLGTQETQYF.

Many counts were recorded for this clonotype. The J gene is TRBJ2-7, the V gene TRBV9, with TRBD2 identical over 7 bases. This CDR3 is 14 amino acids long. After removal of 4 bases from V and 6 bases from J, the junction contained 10 bases not matched to a gene. Germline V gives CDR1 SGDLS, CDR2 YYNGEE. DNA of the CDR3: TGTGCCAGCAGCCCGGCGGCAGGACTAGGCGAGCAGTACTTC. This encodes CASSPAAGLGEQYF.